Below are 19 T cell receptor beta chains sequenced from a single sample in a study of T cells after posttransplantation cyclophosphamide. Here immunoSEQ multiplex PCR was the method, and the copy in TCRdb shows in-frame clones only, minus some. This sample carries more than 25,000 clones, none of them present only once. The sequenced material came from PBMCs. All receptors come from a man aged 50 to 59 in good health, CMV-negative, and a related stem cell transplant donor.

Many counts were recorded for this clone. The chain recombines TRBV28 with TRBJ2-1, with 10 bases aligning to TRBD2. CDR1 and CDR2 from the germline V gene are MDHEN and SYDVKM. The CDR3 covers 17 residues. Trimming cost V 1 base and J 5 bases; bases outside gene matches: 8. As DNA, the CDR3 is TGTGCCAGCAGTTTATCGGCTAGCGGGAGTATCAACAATGAGCAGTTCTTC. This codes for CASSLSASGSINNEQFF.

This clone was seen repeatedly, ten times or more. The chain couples TRBV27 to TRBJ1-2, with a tentative D call TRBD1 (6 bases). The germline gives CDR1 MNHEY, CDR2 SMNVEV (reference sequence). This CDR3 comprises 12 residues. Between the trimmed V and J ends, which lost 5 bases and 4 bases, there was a span of 8 bases. CDR3 nucleotides: TGTGCCAGCAGTACGGACAGCTATGGCTACACCTTC. This sequence encodes CASSTDSYGYTF.

This clone was recorded at least ten times. The V gene is TRBV7-6, the J gene TRBJ2-7; TRBD1 aligns across 10 bases. Germline CDR1 reads SGHVS; CDR2 reads FNYEAQ. J lost 5 bases, V lost 1 base, and 2 bases had no gene match. The CDR3 extends over 14 amino acids. The CDR3 sequence is CASSLGDRGHEQYF. The CDR3 region has the DNA TGTGCCAGCAGCTTAGGGGACAGGGGTCACGAGCAGTACTTC.

This clone was recorded many times. The chain is built from TRBV5-1 and TRBJ2-2, with D possibly TRBD1 on 6 matching bases. CDR3 size: 15 residues. V was shortened by 5 bases and J by 2 bases, with 13 bases between the two germline ends. Looked up from germline, CDR1 is SGHRS and CDR2 is YFSETQ. The CDR3 DNA sequence: TGCGCCAGCAGGGACAGCCCTATAAACACCGGGGAGCTGTTTTTT. Amino acid sequence: CASRDSPINTGELFF.

This clone showed up many times. The V call is TRBV14, the J call TRBJ2-3, with unresolved D. The CDR3 runs 11 residues. Germline V CDR1 and CDR2: SGHDN, FVKESK. V dropped 8 bases and J dropped 2 bases, with 5 bases sitting between them. The CDR3 sequence: CASGHTDTQYF. The CDR3 DNA sequence: TGTGCCAGCGGGCACACAGATACGCAGTATTTT.

At least ten counts were recorded for this clone. This chain links TRBV6-1 with TRBJ2-5; the D gene is possibly TRBD2 (6 bases). The CDR3 is 13 residues long. Looked up from germline, CDR1 is MNHNS and CDR2 is SASEGT. The CDR3 DNA reads TGTGCTTCTAGGGCCCCGGGAGAAGAGACCCAGTACTTC. It encodes CASRAPGEETQYF.

This clone has ten or more counts. The chain joins TRBV5-1 to TRBJ2-3; 11 bases map to TRBD2. Germline trimming cut 6 bases from V and 2 bases from J; bases unmatched to any gene: 8. The CDR3 contains 16 residues. Germline CDR1 reads SGHRS; CDR2 reads YFSETQ. The CDR3 DNA is TGCGCCAGCAAAACCCCTAGCGGGAGGCCCACAGATACGCAGTATTTT. This codes for CASKTPSGRPTDTQYF. Based on the CDR3 plus reference TRBV5-1 and TRBJ2-3, the full variable domain is KAGVTQTPRYLIKTRGQQVTLSCSPISGHRSVSWYQQTPGQGLQFLFEYFSETQRNKGNFPGRFSGRQFSNSRSEMNVSTLELGDSALYLCASKTPSGRPTDTQYFGPGTRLTVL.

This clone was counted ten times or more. The V and J genes are TRBV6-1 and TRBJ1-2; no definite D call. CDR3 length equals 15 residues. V lost 0 bases and J 5 bases, leaving 13 bases between the germline ends. Germline values: CDR1 MNHNS, CDR2 SASEGT. The CDR3 DNA reads as TGTGCCAGCAGTGAAGCGCACCAGGCCCTATATGGCTACACCTTC. Translating gives CASSEAHQALYGYTF.

This clone was detected many times. CDR3 amino acids: CASSSPLAAYEQYF. In nucleotides, the CDR3 is TGCGCCAGCAGTTCGCCCCTAGCGGCCTACGAGCAGTACTTC. The rearrangement joins TRBV10-2 to TRBJ2-5; 7 bases fit TRBD2. The DNA end favors TRBJ2-7, so the J call may be wrong. Looked up from germline, CDR1 is WSHSY and CDR2 is SAAADI. The CDR3 contains 14 residues.

This clone was observed at least ten times. The chain employs TRBV4-2 and TRBJ2-6, with 8 bases aligning to TRBD2. Trimming at V came to 1 base and at J to 4 bases, leaving 3 bases not matched to a gene. CDR1 is LGHNA and CDR2 is YNFKEQ in the germline V gene. The CDR3 covers 16 residues. The CDR3 spells CASSQAGGTGANVLTF. In DNA form, the CDR3 reads TGTGCCAGCAGCCAAGCGGGGGGGACCGGGGCCAACGTCCTGACTTTC.

In this sample, this clone turned up many times. The chain recombines TRBV19 with TRBJ2-3, with 14 bases identical to TRBD2. Germline assignment: CDR1 LNHDA and CDR2 SQIVND (reference sequence). CDR3 length equals 14 residues. V lost 5 bases, J lost 10 bases, and 5 bases stayed unmatched. The CDR3 DNA is TGTGCCAGTAGTCCGGGGACTAGCGGGAGTGCGCAGTATTTT. Amino acid sequence: CASSPGTSGSAQYF.

This clone has at least ten counts. The J gene is TRBJ2-5, the V gene TRBV5-5, with 9 nucleotides matching TRBD2. This CDR3 comprises 14 residues. The trim removed 0 bases at V and 7 bases at J, leaving 4 bases unmatched. CDR1 and CDR2 from the germline V gene are SGHKS and YYEKEE (reference sequence). Written as DNA, the CDR3 is TGTGCCAGCAGCTTGGAAATTAGCGGGAGGACCCAGTACTTC. It is translated as CASSLEISGRTQYF.

The J gene is TRBJ1-3, the V gene TRBV9; 7 positions agree with TRBD1. The CDR3 is 16 residues long. With 4 bases clipped from V and 5 bases from J, the junction kept 12 bases outside the gene matches. Germline loops: CDR1 SGDLS, CDR2 YYNGEE. The CDR3 loop reads CASSPGSWTGRNTIYF. In nucleotides, the CDR3 is TGTGCCAGCAGCCCCGGAAGTTGGACAGGCAGAAACACCATATATTTT.

This clone was recorded many times. The chain joins TRBV9 to TRBJ1-3; no reliable D call. Germline V gene lookup returns CDR1 SGDLS and CDR2 YYNGEE. This CDR3 is built from 15 residues. V was cut by 3 bases and J by 0 bases, with 10 bases left in between. The CDR3 nucleotides are TGTGCCAGCAGCGCCCAACTAAGCTCTGGAAACACCATATATTTT. Translating it yields CASSAQLSSGNTIYF.

This clone was seen many times. The chain couples TRBV6-6 to TRBJ2-5, with 9 bases lining up with TRBD1. The CDR3 has 15 residues. Germline V lookup: CDR1 MNHNY, CDR2 SVGAGI (reference sequence). The V segment lost 8 bases and the J segment 2 bases; nucleotides outside the gene matches: 9. CDR3 sequence: CASRDRGRDQETQYF. The DNA for the CDR3 is TGTGCCAGCCGCGACAGGGGGAGGGATCAAGAGACCCAGTACTTC.

This clone appeared many times. The chain employs TRBV29-1 and TRBJ2-1; maybe TRBD2 (5 bases). The V end lost 7 bases, the J end lost 7 bases, and 14 bases lay between the germline ends. From germline, CDR1 is SQVTM and CDR2 ANQGSEA. The CDR3 loop spans 12 amino acids. CDR3 DNA: TGCAGCGCCTCCGAGAGGGCGAATGAGCAGTTCTTC. Translation: CSASERANEQFF.

This clone has a count of ten or more. J is TRBJ1-1 and V is TRBV5-1; D is possibly TRBD1 (5 bases). The CDR3 is made up of 16 amino acids. CDR1 and CDR2 from the germline V gene are SGHRS and YFSETQ. V lost 1 base and J lost 2, with 15 bases in between. DNA of the CDR3: TGCGCCAGCAGCTTGTTGGCAGGGTCGGGCAACACTGAAGCTTTCTTT. It specifies CASSLLAGSGNTEAFF.

This clone was seen repeatedly, ten times or more. This chain links TRBV2 with TRBJ1-6; a possible D gene is TRBD1 (5 bases). The CDR3 sequence is 14 residues long. Deletions cut 5 bases from V and 9 bases from J, with 14 bases between. Per the germline V gene, CDR1 is SNHLY and CDR2 is FYNNEI. CDR3 DNA sequence: TGTGCCAGCAGTTTGACAGCTACGGGTTCACCCCTCCACTTT. It yields the protein CASSLTATGSPLHF.

At least ten counts were recorded for this clone. The chain links TRBV29-1 to TRBJ2-1, with D unresolved. V dropped 0 bases and J dropped 1 base, with 7 bases sitting between them. Germline V gene sequence: CDR1 SQVTM, CDR2 ANQGSEA. CDR3 length: 14 amino acids. This CDR3 is CSVEDGLSYNEQFF. In DNA, the CDR3 is TGCAGCGTTGAAGACGGTTTATCCTACAATGAGCAGTTCTTC.